What follows are 10 T cell receptor beta chains derived from one specimen sequenced in a study of Graves' ophthalmopathy and Graves' hyperthyroidism. RNA transcripts served as template for amplifying TCR beta CDR3 sequences. The first-round RT-PCR employed HTBI primers together with the Qiagen OneStep RT-PCR kit. A multiplex PCR was then performed as the second round. TCRdb recomputed calls from the multiplex PCR reads with MiXCR, one row per CDR3 protein. The sample records around 600,000 distinct CDR3 sequences, 35% to 50% being singletons. The material sequenced was peripheral blood. These receptors all stem from an adult man with Graves' ophthalmopathy.

The V gene is TRBV29-1, the J gene TRBJ2-5; D may match TRBD1 or TRBD2 (6 bases each). The V end lost 3 bases, the J end lost 5 bases, and 28 bases lay between the germline ends. Germline V gene data show CDR1 as SQVTM and CDR2 as ANQGSEA. The length of the CDR3 is 18 residues. The CDR3 loop reads CSVDGSRGAGEVVETQYF. The CDR3 nucleotides are TGCAGCGTTGATGGAAGCAGAGGGGCAGGGGAGGTTGTGGAGACCCAGTACTTC.

This clonotype was detected ten times or more. The CDR3 is CASSRGAGGGGEKLFF. Written as DNA, the CDR3 is TGTGCCAGCAGCAGGGGGGCAGGGGGTGGGGGTGAAAAACTGTTTTTT. V and J are TRBV7-8 and TRBJ1-4; TRBD1 aligns across 7 bases. The ends lost 5 bases at V and 7 bases at J; junction bases unmatched: 13. The germline CDR1 and CDR2 sequences are SGHVS and FQNEAQ. This CDR3 comprises 16 residues.

This clonotype was seen more than once but under ten times. Written as DNA, the CDR3 is TGTGCCAGCAGCCAAGATAGGGACTTCTCCTACGAGCAGTACTTC. This sequence encodes CASSQDRDFSYEQYF. The chain is built from TRBV4-2 and TRBJ2-7; D is perhaps TRBD2 (6 bases). The germline V and J ends were trimmed by 0 bases and 0 bases, with 9 bases remaining between them. Germline-derived CDR1 and CDR2 are LGHNA and YNFKEQ. The CDR3 is 15 residues long.

The chain carries TRBV7-2 and TRBJ2-5; D is possibly TRBD1 or TRBD2 (5 bases each). Germline V gene data show CDR1 as SGHTA and CDR2 as FQGNSA. Deletions cut 4 bases from V and 7 bases from J, with 16 bases between. This CDR3 has 14 amino acids. Written as DNA, the CDR3 is TGTGCCAGCAGCTCCGGGACCGACGACGGGACCCAGTACTTC. This encodes CASSSGTDDGTQYF.

This clonotype was seen at least ten times. The rearrangement links TRBV19 to TRBJ2-5; tentatively, D is TRBD2 (5 bases). Trimming took 1 base from V and 5 from J, leaving 14 bases between them. CDR1 is LNHDA and CDR2 is SQIVND in the germline V gene (reference sequence). The CDR3 consists of 15 residues. Written as DNA, the CDR3 is TGTGCCAGTAGTATAGCGACGGGAAGTTGGGAGACCCAGTACTTC. Amino acids: CASSIATGSWETQYF. Filled out from reference TRBV19 and TRBJ2-5, the complete variable domain reads DGGITQSPKYLFRKEGQNVTLSCEQNLNHDAMYWYRQDPGQGLRLIYYSQIVNDFQKGDIAEGYSVSREKKESFPLTVTSAQKNPTAFYLCASSIATGSWETQYFGPGTRLLVL.

On this clonotype: Given a much more abundant clone one base away, this may be a read error. V is TRBV7-8 and J is TRBJ1-2; a possible D gene is TRBD1 (5 bases). The CDR3 extends over 14 amino acids. Looked up from germline, CDR1 is SGHVS and CDR2 is FQNEAQ. The V end was cut by 5 bases, the J end by 0 bases, with 10 bases between. The CDR3 region has the DNA TGTGCCAGCAGCCTACTGGGGCCTAACTATGGCTACACCTTC. This codes for CASSLLGPNYGYTF.

This clonotype was observed many times. The V call is TRBV7-9, the J call TRBJ2-7, with TRBD2 matching over 7 bases. J gave up 0 bases and V 5 bases, and 7 bases lay outside the gene matches. This CDR3 is built from 15 residues. Germline values: CDR1 SEHNR, CDR2 FQNEAQ (reference sequence). The CDR3 region has the DNA TGTGCCAGCAGCCCCAAGGGAGGGAACTCCTACGAGCAGTACTTC. This translates into CASSPKGGNSYEQYF.

J is TRBJ2-2 and V is TRBV20-1, with TRBD1 matching 11 bases. The CDR3 extends over 15 amino acids. Unmatched junction bases numbered 9, after V lost 6 bases and J lost 6 bases. The germline V gene has CDR1 DFQATT and CDR2 SNEGSKA (reference sequence). The CDR3 is CSAGTGGGHAGELFF. The CDR3 coding sequence is TGCAGTGCGGGGACAGGGGGTGGGCACGCCGGGGAGCTGTTTTTT.

The CDR3 DNA sequence: TGTGCCAGCAGCGGCGGACAGGGCGAGCCGACCAACACCGGGGAGCTGTTTTTT. It is translated as CASSGGQGEPTNTGELFF. J is TRBJ2-2 and V is TRBV7-8; 8 nucleotides agree with TRBD1. The length of the CDR3 is 18 residues. V trimming: 5 bases; J trimming: 2 bases; junction bases outside the gene matches: 13. Germline CDR1 reads SGHVS; CDR2 reads FQNEAQ.

About this clonotype itself: A clone one base away is much larger, so this may be a read error. The CDR3 region is CASSQPASTGRGGNYGHTF. In DNA form, the CDR3 reads TGTGCCAGCAGTCAACCCGCCTCGACAGGACGAGGGGGTAACTATGGCCACACCTTC. V gene TRBV2 combines with J gene TRBJ1-2; tentatively, D is TRBD1 (6 bases). The length of the CDR3 is 19 residues. CDR1 and CDR2 from the germline V gene are SNHLY and FYNNEI.